This TCR beta chain was documented in a study of early T cells in non-severe SARS-CoV-2 infection. Study context: The sequenced material was bulk RNA from unsorted whole blood, and its chains were unpaired. General study findings and limits: VDJdb-based annotation leaned toward anti-spike CD8 responses and missed private and CD4 specificities.

In its sample, this clonotype was seen many times. As yet, its antigen is unknown. Trimming removed 4 bases from V and 6 bases from J; junction bases left unmatched: 11. Germline CDR1 SGHNT, CDR2 YYREEE (reference sequence). The CDR3 is 17 residues long. Individual cDNA molecules were tagged with unique molecular identifiers. Using its own MiXCR run on the 5' RACE reads, TCRdb lists one record per CDR3 protein. This table has around 35,000 distinct CDR3 sequences, about 6% appearing once. The sequenced sample was whole blood. This sequence originates from an adult who was a healthcare worker with PCR-confirmed SARS-CoV-2 infection or an uninfected control (not recorded which). V is TRBV5-4 and J is TRBJ2-1; 12 positions match TRBD2. The CDR3: CASSPRLAGASGNEQFF. CDR3 sequence (DNA): TGTGCCAGCAGCCCGCGACTAGCGGGAGCCTCAGGCAATGAGCAGTTCTTC. Full variable domain (missing parts from reference TRBV5-4 and TRBJ2-1): ETGVTQSPTHLIKTRGQQVTLRCSSQSGHNTVSWYQQALGQGPQFIFQYYREEENGRGNFPPRFSGLQFPNYSSELNVNALELDDSALYLCASSPRLAGASGNEQFFGPGTRLTVL.